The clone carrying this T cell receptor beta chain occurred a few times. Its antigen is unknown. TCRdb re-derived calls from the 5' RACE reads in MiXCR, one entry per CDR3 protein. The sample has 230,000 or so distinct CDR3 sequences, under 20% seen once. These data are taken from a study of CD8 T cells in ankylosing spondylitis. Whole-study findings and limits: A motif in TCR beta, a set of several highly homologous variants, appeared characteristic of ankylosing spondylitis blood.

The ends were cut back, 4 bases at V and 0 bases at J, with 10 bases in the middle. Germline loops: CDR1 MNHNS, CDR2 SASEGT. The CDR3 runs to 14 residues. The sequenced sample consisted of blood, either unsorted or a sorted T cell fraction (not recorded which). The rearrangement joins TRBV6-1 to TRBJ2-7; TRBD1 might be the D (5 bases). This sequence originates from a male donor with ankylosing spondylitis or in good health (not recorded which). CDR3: CASSGDSGSYEQYF. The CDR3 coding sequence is TGTGCCAGCAGTGGTGACAGTGGCTCCTACGAGCAGTACTTC.